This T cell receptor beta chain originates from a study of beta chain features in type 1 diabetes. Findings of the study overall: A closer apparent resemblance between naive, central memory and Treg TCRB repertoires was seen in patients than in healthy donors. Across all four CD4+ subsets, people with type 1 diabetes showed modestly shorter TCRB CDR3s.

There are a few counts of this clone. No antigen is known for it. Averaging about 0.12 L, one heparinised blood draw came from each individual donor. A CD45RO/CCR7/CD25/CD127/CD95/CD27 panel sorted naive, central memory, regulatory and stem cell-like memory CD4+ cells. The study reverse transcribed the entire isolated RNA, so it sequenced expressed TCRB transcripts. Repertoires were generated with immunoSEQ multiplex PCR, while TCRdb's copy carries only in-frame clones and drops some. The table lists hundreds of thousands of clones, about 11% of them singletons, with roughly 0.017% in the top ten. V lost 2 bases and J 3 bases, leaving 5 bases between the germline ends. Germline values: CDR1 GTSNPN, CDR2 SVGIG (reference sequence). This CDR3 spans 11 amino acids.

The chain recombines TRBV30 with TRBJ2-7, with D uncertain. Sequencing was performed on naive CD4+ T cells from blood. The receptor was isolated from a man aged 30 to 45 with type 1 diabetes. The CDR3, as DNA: TGTGCCTGGAGTACAGTCTACGAGCAGTACTTC. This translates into CAWSTVYEQYF.